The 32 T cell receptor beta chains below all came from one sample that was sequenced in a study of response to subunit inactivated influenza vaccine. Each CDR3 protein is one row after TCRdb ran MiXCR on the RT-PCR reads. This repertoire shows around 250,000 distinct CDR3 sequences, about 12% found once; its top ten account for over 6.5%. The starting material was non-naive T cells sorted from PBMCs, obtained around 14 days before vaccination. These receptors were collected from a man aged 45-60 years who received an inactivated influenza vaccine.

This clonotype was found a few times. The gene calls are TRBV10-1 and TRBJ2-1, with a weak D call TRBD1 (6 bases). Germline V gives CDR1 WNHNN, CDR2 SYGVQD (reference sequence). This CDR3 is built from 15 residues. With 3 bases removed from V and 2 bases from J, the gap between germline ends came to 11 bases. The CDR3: CASSELGAAYNEQFF. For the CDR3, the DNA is TGCGCCAGCAGTGAACTGGGGGCGGCCTACAATGAGCAGTTCTTC.

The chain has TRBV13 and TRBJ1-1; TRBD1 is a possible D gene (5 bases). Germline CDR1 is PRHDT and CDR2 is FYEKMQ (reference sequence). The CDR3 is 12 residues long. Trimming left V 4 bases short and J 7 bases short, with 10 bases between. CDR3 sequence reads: CASSSRQHEAFF. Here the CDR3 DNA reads TGTGCCAGCAGCTCCAGACAGCATGAAGCTTTCTTT.

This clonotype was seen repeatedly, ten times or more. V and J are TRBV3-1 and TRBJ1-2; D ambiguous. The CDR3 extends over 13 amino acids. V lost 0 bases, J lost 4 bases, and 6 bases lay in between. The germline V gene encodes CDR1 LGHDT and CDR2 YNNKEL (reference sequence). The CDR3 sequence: CASSQDRLYGYTF. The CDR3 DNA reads TGTGCCAGCAGCCAAGACAGGCTCTATGGCTACACCTTC.

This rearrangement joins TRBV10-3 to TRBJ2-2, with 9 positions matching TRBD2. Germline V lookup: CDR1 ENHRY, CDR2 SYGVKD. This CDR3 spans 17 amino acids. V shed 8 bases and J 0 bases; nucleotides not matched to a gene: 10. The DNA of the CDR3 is TGTGCCATCGGGGGGAAAGCGGGGGGTTCGAACACCGGGGAGCTGTTTTTT. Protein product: CAIGGKAGGSNTGELFF.

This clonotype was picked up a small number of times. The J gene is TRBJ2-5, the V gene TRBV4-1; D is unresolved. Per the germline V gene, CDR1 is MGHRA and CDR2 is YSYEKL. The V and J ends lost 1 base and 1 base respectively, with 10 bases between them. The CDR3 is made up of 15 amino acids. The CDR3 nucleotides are TGCGCCAGCAGCCAAGGGATAGTAGGCCAAGAGACCCAGTACTTC. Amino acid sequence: CASSQGIVGQETQYF.

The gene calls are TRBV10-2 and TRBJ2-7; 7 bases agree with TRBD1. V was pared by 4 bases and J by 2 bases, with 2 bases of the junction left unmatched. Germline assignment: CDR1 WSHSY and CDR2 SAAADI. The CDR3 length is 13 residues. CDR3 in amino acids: CASSVGQPYEQYF. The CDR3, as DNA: TGCGCCAGCAGTGTGGGACAGCCCTACGAGCAGTACTTC.

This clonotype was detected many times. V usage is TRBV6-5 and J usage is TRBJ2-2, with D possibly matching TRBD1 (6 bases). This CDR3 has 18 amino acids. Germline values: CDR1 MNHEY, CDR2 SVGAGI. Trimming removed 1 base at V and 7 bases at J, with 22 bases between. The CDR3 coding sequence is TGTGCCAGCAGTTACTTAAACCGTTACAGGGAAGGAGGCGGGGAGCTGTTTTTT. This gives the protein CASSYLNRYREGGGELFF.

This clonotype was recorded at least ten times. CDR3: CASSSLGGADTQYF. CDR3 coding DNA: TGCGCCAGCAGCTCGCTGGGGGGAGCAGATACGCAGTATTTT. This rearrangement joins TRBV5-1 to TRBJ2-3, with TRBD2 as a possible D gene (6 bases). V gave up 3 bases and J gave up 4 bases, with 12 bases separating them. CDR3 length: 14 amino acids. Germline assignment: CDR1 SGHRS and CDR2 YFSETQ.

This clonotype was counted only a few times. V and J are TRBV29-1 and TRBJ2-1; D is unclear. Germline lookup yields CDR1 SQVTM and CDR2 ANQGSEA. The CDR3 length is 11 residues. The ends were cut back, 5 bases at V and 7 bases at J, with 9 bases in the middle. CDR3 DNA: TGCAGCGTTCCCCGAGCAAATGAGCAGTTCTTC. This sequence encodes CSVPRANEQFF.

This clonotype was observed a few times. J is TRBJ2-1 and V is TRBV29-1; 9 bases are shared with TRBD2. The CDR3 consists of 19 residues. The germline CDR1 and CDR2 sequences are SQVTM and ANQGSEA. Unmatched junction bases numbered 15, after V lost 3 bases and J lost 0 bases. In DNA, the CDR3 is TGCAGCGTTGAGGTGACTAGCGGAATGCCCTCCAACTCCTACAATGAGCAGTTCTTC. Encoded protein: CSVEVTSGMPSNSYNEQFF.

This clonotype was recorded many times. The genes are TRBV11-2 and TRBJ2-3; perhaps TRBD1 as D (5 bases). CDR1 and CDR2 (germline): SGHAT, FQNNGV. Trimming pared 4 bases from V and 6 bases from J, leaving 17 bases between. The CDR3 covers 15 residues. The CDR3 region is CASSSQGTVKDTQYF. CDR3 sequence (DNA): TGTGCCAGCAGCTCTCAGGGAACTGTGAAGGATACGCAGTATTTT.

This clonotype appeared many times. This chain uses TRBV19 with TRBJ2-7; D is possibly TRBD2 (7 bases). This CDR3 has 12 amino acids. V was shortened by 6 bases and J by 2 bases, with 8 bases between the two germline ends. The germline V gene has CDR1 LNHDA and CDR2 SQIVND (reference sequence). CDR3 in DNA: TGTGCCAGTAGGGGGGGGCCCTACGAGCAGTACTTC. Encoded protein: CASRGGPYEQYF.

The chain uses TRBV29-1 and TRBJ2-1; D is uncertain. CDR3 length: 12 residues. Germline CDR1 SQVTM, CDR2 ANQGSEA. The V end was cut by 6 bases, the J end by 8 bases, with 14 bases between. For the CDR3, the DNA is TGCAGCGTACTCACAGAGACCCATGAGCAGTTCTTC. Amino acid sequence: CSVLTETHEQFF.

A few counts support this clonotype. CDR3 nucleotide sequence: TGCAGTGCCAAAAAGTACATGGTCGTAAACGACGAGCAGTACTTC. Its protein is CSAKKYMVVNDEQYF. The chain links TRBV20-1 to TRBJ2-7, with D unclear. The CDR3 has 15 amino acids. Germline CDR1 is DFQATT and CDR2 is SNEGSKA (reference sequence). Trimming shortened V by 6 bases and J by 5 bases, and 23 bases separated the two germline ends.

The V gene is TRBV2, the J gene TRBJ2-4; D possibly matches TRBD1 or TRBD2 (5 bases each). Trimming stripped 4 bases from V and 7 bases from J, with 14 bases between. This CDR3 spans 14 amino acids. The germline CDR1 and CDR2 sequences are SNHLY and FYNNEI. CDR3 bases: TGTGCCAGCAGTGCTCGGGGCGGAAATAACATTCAGTACTTC. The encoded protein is CASSARGGNNIQYF.

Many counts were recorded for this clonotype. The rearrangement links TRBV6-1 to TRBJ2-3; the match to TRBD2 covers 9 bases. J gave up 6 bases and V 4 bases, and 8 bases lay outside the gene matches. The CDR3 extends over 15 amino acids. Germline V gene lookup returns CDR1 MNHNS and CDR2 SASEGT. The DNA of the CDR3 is TGTGCCAGCAGTGCACTAGCGGGCGAGTGGGATACGCAGTATTTT. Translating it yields CASSALAGEWDTQYF.

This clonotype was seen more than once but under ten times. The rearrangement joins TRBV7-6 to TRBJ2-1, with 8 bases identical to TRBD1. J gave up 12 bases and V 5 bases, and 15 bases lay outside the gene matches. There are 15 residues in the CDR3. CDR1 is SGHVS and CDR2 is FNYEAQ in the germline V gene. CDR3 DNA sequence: TGTGCCAGCAGCGCTCAGGGGGCATGGAACAGCGGGCAGTTCTTC. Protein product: CASSAQGAWNSGQFF.

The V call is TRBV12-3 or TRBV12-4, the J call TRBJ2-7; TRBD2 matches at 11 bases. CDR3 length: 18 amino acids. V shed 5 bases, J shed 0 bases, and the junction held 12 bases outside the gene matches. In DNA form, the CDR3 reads TGTGCCAGCAGTCCCGACAGACTAGCGGGAAGCCCCTCCTACGAGCAGTACTTC. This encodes CASSPDRLAGSPSYEQYF.

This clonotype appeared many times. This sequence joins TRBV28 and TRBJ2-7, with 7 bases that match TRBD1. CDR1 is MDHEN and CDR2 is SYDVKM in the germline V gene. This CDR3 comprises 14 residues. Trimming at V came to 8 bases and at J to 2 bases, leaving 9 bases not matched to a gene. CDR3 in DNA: TGTGCCAGCTACGGAGCGACAGGGACCTACGAGCAGTACTTC. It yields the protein CASYGATGTYEQYF. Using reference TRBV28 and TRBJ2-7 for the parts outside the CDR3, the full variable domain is DVKVTQSSRYLVKRTGEKVFLECVQDMDHENMFWYRQDPGLGLRLIYFSYDVKMKEKGDIPEGYSVSREKKERFSLILESASTNQTSMYLCASYGATGTYEQYFGPGTRLTVT.

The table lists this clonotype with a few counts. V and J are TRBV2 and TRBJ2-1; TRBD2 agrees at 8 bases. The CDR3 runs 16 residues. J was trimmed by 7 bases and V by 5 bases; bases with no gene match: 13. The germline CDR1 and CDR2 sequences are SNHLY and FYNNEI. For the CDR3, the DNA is TGTGCCAGCAGTAACCAACTAGCGGTCGGAGGGAATGAGCAGTTCTTC. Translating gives CASSNQLAVGGNEQFF.

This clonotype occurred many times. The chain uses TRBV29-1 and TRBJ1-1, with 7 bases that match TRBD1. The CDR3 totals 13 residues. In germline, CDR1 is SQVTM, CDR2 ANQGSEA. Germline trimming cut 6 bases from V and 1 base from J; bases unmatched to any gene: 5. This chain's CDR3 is CSVHRGQNTEAFF. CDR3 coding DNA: TGCAGCGTGCACAGGGGCCAGAACACTGAAGCTTTCTTT.

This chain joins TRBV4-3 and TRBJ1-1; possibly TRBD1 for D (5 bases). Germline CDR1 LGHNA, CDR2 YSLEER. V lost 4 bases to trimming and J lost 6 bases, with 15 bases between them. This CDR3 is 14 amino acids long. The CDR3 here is CASSLRGTASEAFF. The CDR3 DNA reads TGCGCCAGCAGCCTCCGGGGGACGGCTTCTGAAGCTTTCTTT.

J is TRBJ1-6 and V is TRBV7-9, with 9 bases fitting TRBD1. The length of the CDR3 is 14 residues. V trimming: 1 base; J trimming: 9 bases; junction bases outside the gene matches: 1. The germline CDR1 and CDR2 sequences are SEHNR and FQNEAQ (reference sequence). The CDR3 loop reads CASSLDRGLSPLHF. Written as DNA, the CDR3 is TGTGCCAGCAGCTTAGACAGGGGGCTTTCACCCCTCCACTTT. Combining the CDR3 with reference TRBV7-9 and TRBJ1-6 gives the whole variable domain DTGVSQNPRHKITKRGQNVTFRCDPISEHNRLYWYRQTLGQGPEFLTYFQNEAQLEKSRLLSDRFSAERPKGSFSTLEIQRTEQGDSAMYLCASSLDRGLSPLHFGNGTRLTVT.

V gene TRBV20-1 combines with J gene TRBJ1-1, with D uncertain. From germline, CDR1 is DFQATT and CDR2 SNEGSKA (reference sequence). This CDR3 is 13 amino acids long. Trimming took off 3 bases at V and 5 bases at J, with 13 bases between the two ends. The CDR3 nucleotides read TGCAGTGCTAGGGGTCCGGTGGGTACTGAAGCTTTCTTT. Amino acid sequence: CSARGPVGTEAFF.

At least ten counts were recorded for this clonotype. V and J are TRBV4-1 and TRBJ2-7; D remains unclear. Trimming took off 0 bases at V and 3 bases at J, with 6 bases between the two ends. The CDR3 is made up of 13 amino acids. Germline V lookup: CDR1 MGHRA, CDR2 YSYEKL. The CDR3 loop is CASSQEQNYEQYF. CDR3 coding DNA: TGCGCCAGCAGCCAAGAACAGAACTACGAGCAGTACTTC.

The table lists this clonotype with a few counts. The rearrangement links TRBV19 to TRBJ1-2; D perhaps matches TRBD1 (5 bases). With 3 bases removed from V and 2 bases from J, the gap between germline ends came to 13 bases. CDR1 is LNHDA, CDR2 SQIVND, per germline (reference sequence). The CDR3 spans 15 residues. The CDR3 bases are TGTGCCAGTAGTATTGGGGGAACGGGGAACTATGGCTACACCTTC. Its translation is CASSIGGTGNYGYTF.

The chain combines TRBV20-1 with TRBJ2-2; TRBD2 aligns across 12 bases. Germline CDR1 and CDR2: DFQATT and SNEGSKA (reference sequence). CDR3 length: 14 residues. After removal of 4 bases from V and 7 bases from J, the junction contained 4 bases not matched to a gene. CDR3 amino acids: CSATSGRADGELFF. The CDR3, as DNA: TGCAGTGCTACTAGCGGGAGGGCCGACGGGGAGCTGTTTTTT.

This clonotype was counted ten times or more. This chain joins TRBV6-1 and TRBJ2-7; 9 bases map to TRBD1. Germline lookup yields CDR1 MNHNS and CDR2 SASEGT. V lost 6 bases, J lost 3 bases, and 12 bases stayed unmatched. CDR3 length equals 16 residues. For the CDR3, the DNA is TGTGCCAGCAGCCGAACCCGGGACAGGGTTTACTACGAGCAGTACTTC. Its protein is CASSRTRDRVYYEQYF.

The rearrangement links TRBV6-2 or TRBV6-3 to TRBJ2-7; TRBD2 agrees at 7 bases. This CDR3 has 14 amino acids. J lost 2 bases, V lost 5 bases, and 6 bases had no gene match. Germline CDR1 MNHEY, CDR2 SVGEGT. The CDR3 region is CASSAGTTAYEQYF. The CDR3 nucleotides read TGTGCCAGCAGTGCCGGGACTACCGCCTACGAGCAGTACTTC.

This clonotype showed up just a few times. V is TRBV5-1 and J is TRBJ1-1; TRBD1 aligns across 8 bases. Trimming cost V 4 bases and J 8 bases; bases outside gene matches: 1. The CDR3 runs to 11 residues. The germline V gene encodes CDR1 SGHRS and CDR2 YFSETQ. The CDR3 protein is CASSGTGEAFF. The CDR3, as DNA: TGCGCCAGCAGCGGGACAGGCGAAGCTTTCTTT.

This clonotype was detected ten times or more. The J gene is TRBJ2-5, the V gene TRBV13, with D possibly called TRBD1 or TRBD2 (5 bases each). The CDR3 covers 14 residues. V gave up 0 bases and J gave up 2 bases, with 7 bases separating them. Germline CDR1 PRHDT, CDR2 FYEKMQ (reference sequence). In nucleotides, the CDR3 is TGTGCCAGCAGCTTAGGCGGGGCACAAGAGACCCAGTACTTC. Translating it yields CASSLGGAQETQYF.

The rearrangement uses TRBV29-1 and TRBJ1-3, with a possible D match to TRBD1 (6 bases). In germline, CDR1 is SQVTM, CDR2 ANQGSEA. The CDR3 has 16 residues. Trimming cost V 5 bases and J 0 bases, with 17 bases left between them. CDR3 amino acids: CSVREEDSISGNTIYF. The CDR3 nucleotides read TGCAGCGTTAGGGAGGAGGACAGCATCTCTGGAAACACCATATATTTT.